This TCR beta chain was identified in a study of blood T cell repertoires in COVID-19. Overall study: The United States, Italy and Spain provided the acute and convalescent COVID-19 samples.

Profiled with immunoSEQ multiplex PCR; TCRdb holds only in-frame clones, not every one. The sample has just under 350,000 clones; about nine tenths are singletons. This CDR3 has 13 amino acids. The V and J ends lost 2 bases and 8 bases respectively, with 12 bases between them. The germline V gene has CDR1 KGHSH and CDR2 LQKENI. Source material: peripheral blood. This receptor was obtained from a woman aged 70-85 years with COVID-19, enrolled during active disease. V and J are TRBV18 and TRBJ1-2; D gene unclear. CDR3 sequence reads: CASSPTDIGGYTF. In nucleotides, the CDR3 is TGTGCCAGCTCACCAACTGACATAGGCGGCTACACCTTC.